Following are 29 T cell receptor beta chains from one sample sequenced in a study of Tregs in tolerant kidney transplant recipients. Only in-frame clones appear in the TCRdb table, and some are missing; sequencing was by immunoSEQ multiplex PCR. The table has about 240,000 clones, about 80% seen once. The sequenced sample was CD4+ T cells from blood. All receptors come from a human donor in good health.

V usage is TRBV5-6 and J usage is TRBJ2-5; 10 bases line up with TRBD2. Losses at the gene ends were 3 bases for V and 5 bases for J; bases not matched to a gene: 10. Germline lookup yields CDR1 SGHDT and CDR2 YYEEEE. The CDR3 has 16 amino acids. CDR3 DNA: TGTGCCAGCAGCTCGGAAGAGCGGGAGGGTTGGGAGACCCAGTACTTC. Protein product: CASSSEEREGWETQYF. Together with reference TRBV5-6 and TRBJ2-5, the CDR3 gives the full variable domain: DAGVTQSPTHLIKTRGQQVTLRCSPKSGHDTVSWYQQALGQGPQFIFQYYEEEERQRGNFPDRFSGHQFPNYSSELNVNALLLGDSALYLCASSSEEREGWETQYFGPGTRLLVL.

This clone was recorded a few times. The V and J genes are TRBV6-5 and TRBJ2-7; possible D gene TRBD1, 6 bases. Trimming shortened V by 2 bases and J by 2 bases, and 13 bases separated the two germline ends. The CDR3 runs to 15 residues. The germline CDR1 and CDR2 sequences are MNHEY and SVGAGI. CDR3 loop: CASSYLDRPTYEQYF. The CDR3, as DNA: TGTGCCAGCAGTTACCTGGACAGACCCACCTACGAGCAGTACTTC.

CDR3 coding DNA: TGCGCCAGCAGCCGGAGTCACGACAGCCAAGAGACCCAGTACTTC. Translated: CASSRSHDSQETQYF. The chain combines TRBV4-1 with TRBJ2-5, with D possibly matching TRBD1 (5 bases). Germline V CDR1 and CDR2: MGHRA, YSYEKL. V lost 4 bases and J 1 base, leaving 13 bases between the germline ends. CDR3 size: 15 residues.

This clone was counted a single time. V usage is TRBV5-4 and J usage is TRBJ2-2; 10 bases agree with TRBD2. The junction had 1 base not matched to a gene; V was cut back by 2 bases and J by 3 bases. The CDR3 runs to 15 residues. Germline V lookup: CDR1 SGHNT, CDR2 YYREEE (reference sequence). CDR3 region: CASSFLAGDTGELFF. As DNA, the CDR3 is TGTGCCAGCAGCTTCCTAGCGGGAGACACCGGGGAGCTGTTTTTT.

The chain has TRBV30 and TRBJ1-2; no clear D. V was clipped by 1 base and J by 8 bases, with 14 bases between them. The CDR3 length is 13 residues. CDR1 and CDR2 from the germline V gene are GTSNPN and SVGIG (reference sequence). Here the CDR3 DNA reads TGTGCCTGGAGTGCCCAGCGAGGGTTGGGCTACACCTTC. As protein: CAWSAQRGLGYTF.

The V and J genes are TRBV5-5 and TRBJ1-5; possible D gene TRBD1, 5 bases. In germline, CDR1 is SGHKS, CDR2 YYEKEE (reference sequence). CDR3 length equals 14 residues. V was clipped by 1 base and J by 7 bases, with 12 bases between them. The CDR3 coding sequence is TGTGCCAGCAGCTTGATGGGGGAAAGACAGCCCCAGCATTTT. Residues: CASSLMGERQPQHF.

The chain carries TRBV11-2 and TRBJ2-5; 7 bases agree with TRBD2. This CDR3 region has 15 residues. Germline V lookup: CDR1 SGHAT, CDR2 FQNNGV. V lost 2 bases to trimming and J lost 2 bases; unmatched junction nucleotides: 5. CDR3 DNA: TGTGCCAGCAGCTTAATGGCGGGGGAGCAAGAGACCCAGTACTTC. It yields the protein CASSLMAGEQETQYF.

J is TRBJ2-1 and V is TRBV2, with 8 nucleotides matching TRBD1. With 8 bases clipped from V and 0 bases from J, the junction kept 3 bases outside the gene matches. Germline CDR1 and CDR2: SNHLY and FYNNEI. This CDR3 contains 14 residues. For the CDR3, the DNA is TGTGCCAGCCGACAGGGGAGCTCCTACAATGAGCAGTTCTTC. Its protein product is CASRQGSSYNEQFF.

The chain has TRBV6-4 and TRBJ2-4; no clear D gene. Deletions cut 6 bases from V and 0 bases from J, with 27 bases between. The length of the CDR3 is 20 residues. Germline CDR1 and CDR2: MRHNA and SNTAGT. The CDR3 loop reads CASRSDRGSYSFLAKNIQYF. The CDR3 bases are TGTGCCAGCAGATCAGATCGTGGCAGCTACTCATTCTTAGCCAAAAACATTCAGTACTTC.

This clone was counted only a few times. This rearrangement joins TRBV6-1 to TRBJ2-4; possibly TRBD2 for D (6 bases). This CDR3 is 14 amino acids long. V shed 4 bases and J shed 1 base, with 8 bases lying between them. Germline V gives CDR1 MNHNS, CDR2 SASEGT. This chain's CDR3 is CASSVREAKNIQYF. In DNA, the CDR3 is TGTGCCAGCAGTGTTCGGGAGGCCAAAAACATTCAGTACTTC.

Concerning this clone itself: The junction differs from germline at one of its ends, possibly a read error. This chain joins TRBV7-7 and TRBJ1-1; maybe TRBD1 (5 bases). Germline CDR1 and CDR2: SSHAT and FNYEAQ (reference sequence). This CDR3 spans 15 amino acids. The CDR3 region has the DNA TGTGCTAGCAGCTTAATTGGAACAGGGAACACTGAAGCTTTCTTT. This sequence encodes CASSLIGTGNTEAFF.

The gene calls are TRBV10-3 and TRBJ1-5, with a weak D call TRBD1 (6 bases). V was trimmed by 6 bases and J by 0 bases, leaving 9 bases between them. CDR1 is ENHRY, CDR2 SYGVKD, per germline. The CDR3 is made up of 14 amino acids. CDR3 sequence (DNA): TGTGCCATCAGGGAACAGGGTAGCAATCAGCCCCAGCATTTT. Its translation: CAIREQGSNQPQHF.

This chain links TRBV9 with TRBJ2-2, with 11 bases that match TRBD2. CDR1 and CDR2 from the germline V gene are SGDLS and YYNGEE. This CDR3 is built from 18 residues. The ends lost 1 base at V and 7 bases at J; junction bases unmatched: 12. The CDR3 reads CASSVNLAGGPEGGELFF. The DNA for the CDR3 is TGTGCCAGCAGCGTAAACCTAGCGGGGGGTCCGGAGGGCGGGGAGCTGTTTTTT.

CDR3 residues: CASSLAQGGHQETQYF. The CDR3 DNA is TGTGCCAGCAGCTTAGCTCAAGGGGGCCACCAAGAGACCCAGTACTTC. The chain is built from TRBV11-3 and TRBJ2-5, with TRBD1 matching over 7 bases. V lost 1 base, J lost 0 bases, and 5 bases stayed unmatched. The CDR3 runs to 16 residues. Per germline, CDR1 SGHNT and CDR2 YENEEA.

CDR3 loop: CASKGLGVSEQFF. The DNA for the CDR3 is TGTGCCAGCAAGGGACTAGGCGTAAGTGAGCAGTTCTTC. The chain links TRBV4-2 to TRBJ2-1; 8 positions match TRBD2. J lost 9 bases, V lost 7 bases, and 8 bases had no gene match. The CDR3 totals 13 residues. Germline CDR1 and CDR2: LGHNA and YNFKEQ.

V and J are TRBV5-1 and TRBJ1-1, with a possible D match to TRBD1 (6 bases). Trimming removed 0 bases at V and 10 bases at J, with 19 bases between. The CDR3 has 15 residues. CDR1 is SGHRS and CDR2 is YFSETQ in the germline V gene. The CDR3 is CASSLALGAGFAAFF. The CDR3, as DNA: TGCGCCAGCAGCTTGGCTCTGGGGGCTGGTTTTGCAGCTTTCTTT.

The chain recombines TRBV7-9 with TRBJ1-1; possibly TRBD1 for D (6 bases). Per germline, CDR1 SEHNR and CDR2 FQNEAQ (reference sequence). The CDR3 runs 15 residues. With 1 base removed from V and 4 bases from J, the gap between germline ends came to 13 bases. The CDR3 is CASSLDFRGLTEAFF. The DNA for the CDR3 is TGTGCCAGCAGCTTAGACTTCCGGGGGCTCACTGAAGCTTTCTTT.

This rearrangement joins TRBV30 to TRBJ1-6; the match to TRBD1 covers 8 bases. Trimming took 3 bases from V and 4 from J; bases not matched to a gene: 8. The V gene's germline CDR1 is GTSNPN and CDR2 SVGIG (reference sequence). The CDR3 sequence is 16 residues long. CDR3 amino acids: CAWSKSRTGYNSPLHF. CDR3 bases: TGTGCCTGGAGCAAATCTAGGACAGGGTATAATTCACCCCTCCACTTT.

CDR3 loop: CASSTAGWGQGSTDTQYF. Here the CDR3 DNA reads TGTGCCAGCAGCACGGCGGGGTGGGGACAGGGGAGCACAGATACGCAGTATTTT. This chain uses TRBV7-2 with TRBJ2-3, with 10 bases that match TRBD1. The CDR3 totals 18 residues. J was trimmed by 0 bases and V by 5 bases; bases with no gene match: 11. Germline V gene sequence: CDR1 SGHTA, CDR2 FQGNSA. Full variable domain (missing parts from reference TRBV7-2 and TRBJ2-3): GAGVSQSPSNKVTEKGKDVELRCDPISGHTALYWYRQSLGQGLEFLIYFQGNSAPDKSGLPSDRFSAERTGGSVSTLTIQRTQQEDSAVYLCASSTAGWGQGSTDTQYFGPGTRLTVL.

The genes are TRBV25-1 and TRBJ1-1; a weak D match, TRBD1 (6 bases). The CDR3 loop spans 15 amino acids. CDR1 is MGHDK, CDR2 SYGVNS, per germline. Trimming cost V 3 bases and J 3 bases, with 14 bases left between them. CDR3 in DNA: TGTGCCAGCAGTGATGCCAAAGGGGGTCACACTGAAGCTTTCTTT. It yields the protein CASSDAKGGHTEAFF. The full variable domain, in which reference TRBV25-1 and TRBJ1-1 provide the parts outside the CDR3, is EADIYQTPRYLVIGTGKKITLECSQTMGHDKMYWYQQDPGMELHLIHYSYGVNSTEKGDLSSESTVSRIRTEHFPLTLESARPSHTSQYLCASSDAKGGHTEAFFGQGTRLTVV.

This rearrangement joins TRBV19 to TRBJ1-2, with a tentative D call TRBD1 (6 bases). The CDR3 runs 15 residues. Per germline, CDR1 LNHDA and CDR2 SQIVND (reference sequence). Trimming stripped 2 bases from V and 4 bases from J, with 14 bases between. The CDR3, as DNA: TGTGCCAGTAGTATAAGCAGGGGACGTACCTATGGCTACACCTTC. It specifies CASSISRGRTYGYTF.

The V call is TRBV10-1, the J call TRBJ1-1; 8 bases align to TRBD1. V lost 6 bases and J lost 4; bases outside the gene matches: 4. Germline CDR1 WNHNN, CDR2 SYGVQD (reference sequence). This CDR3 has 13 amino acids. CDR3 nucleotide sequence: TGCGCCAGCAGATCCGGACAGGGCACTGAAGCTTTCTTT. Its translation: CASRSGQGTEAFF.

CDR3 coding DNA: TGTGCCAGCAGCTTAGCTAGCGGGAGCGTCCAACCCTACGAGCAGTACTTC. Translation: CASSLASGSVQPYEQYF. The chain employs TRBV7-9 and TRBJ2-7, with TRBD2 matching over 9 bases. Germline CDR1 reads SEHNR; CDR2 reads FQNEAQ (reference sequence). This CDR3 is built from 17 residues. The V segment lost 0 bases and the J segment 2 bases; nucleotides outside the gene matches: 8.

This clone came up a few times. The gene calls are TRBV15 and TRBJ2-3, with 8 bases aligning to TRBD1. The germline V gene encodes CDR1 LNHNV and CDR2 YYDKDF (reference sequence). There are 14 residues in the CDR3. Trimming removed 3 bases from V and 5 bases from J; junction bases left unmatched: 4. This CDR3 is CATSSPTGGDTQYF. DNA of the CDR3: TGTGCCACCAGCAGCCCCACAGGGGGAGATACGCAGTATTTT.

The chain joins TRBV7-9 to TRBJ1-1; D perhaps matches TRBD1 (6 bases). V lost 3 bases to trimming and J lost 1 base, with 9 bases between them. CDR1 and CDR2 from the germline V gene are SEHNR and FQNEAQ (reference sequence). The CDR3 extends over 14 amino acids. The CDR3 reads CASSFRGQNTEAFF. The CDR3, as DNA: TGTGCCAGCAGCTTCAGGGGCCAGAACACTGAAGCTTTCTTT.

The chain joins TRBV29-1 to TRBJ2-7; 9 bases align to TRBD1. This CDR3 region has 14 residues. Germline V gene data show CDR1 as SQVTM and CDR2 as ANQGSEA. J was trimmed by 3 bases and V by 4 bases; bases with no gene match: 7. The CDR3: CSVVMPGQGYEQYF. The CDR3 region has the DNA TGCAGCGTTGTAATGCCGGGACAGGGCTACGAGCAGTACTTC.

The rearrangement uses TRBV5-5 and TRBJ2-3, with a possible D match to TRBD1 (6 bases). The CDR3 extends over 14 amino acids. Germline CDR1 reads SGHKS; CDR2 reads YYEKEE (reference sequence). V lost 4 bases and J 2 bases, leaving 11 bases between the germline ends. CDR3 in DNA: TGTGCCAGCAGCCAACAGGGAACCACAGATACGCAGTATTTT. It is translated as CASSQQGTTDTQYF. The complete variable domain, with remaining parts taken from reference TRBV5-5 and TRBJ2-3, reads DAGVTQSPTHLIKTRGQQVTLRCSPISGHKSVSWYQQVLGQGPQFIFQYYEKEERGRGNFPDRFSARQFPNYSSELNVNALLLGDSALYLCASSQQGTTDTQYFGPGTRLTVL.

The CDR3 DNA follows: TGTGCCTGGAGTAAGGCGGGGGGGACAGATACGCAGTATTTT. Translating it yields CAWSKAGGTDTQYF. The genes are TRBV30 and TRBJ2-3, with 9 bases lining up with TRBD2. V lost 2 bases, J lost 3 bases, and 3 bases stayed unmatched. Germline V gives CDR1 GTSNPN, CDR2 SVGIG (reference sequence). CDR3 length equals 14 residues.

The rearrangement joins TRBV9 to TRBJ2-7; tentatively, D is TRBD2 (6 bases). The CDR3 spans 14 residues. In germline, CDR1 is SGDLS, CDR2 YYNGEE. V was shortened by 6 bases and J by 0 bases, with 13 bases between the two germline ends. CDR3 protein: CASNPGGTSYEQYF. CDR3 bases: TGTGCCAGCAACCCAGGAGGGACCTCCTACGAGCAGTACTTC.